A selection of T cell receptor beta chains follows, all from one sample in a study of T cell responses to AZD1222 COVID-19 vaccine. Clones were sequenced by immunoSEQ multiplex PCR, and TCRdb holds only the in-frame ones, with some missing. The sample includes about 140,000 clones, around 92% of them seen just once. The material was peripheral blood, obtained after recovery from COVID-19. The receptor source for this set is an adult who had recovered from COVID-19. The CDR3 runs from the conserved cysteine through the conserved F or W. Fields, in order: clone size, V gene, J gene, D gene, CDR3 DNA, CDR3 protein. A D gene is named only where the DNA matches it firmly. The size of a clone is reported for some rows only, either as once, few or many, or as a class for expanded clones.

clone size: once
V gene: TRBV9
J gene: TRBJ1-4
D gene: -
CDR3 DNA: TGTGCCAGCAGCCCACACTGGGGGGGTAGAGGGGAAAAACTGTTTTTT
CDR3 protein: CASSPHWGGRGEKLFF

clone size: -
V gene: TRBV7-9
J gene: TRBJ2-7
D gene: TRBD2
CDR3 DNA: TGTGCCAGCAGCTCGGGACTATCGGCCTACGAGCAGTACTTC
CDR3 protein: CASSSGLSAYEQYF

clone size: -
V gene: TRBV28
J gene: TRBJ2-2
D gene: -
CDR3 DNA: TGTGCCAGCACTCTGACTCTTCCCCTTGACCACACCGGGGAGCTGTTTTTT
CDR3 protein: CASTLTLPLDHTGELFF

clone size: once
V gene: TRBV4-2
J gene: TRBJ2-2
D gene: TRBD2
CDR3 DNA: TGTGCCAGCAGCCAAGATGAACTAGCGGGAAACACCGGGGAGCTGTTTTTT
CDR3 protein: CASSQDELAGNTGELFF

clone size: many
V gene: TRBV6-4
J gene: TRBJ2-1
D gene: -
CDR3 DNA: TGTGCCAGCAGTCCCACCGGGGATTTCAATGAGCAGTTCTTC
CDR3 protein: CASSPTGDFNEQFF

clone size: -
V gene: TRBV6-2/TRBV6-3
J gene: TRBJ2-3
D gene: -
CDR3 DNA: TGTGCCAGCAGTTGGTGGGGCCGGGGAGGAGGTGATACGCAGTATTTT
CDR3 protein: CASSWWGRGGGDTQYF

clone size: -
V gene: TRBV4-1
J gene: TRBJ2-5
D gene: -
CDR3 DNA: TGCGCCAGCAGCCCGGGGTACCAAGAGACCCAGTACTTC
CDR3 protein: CASSPGYQETQYF

clone size: -
V gene: TRBV6-6
J gene: TRBJ1-3
D gene: TRBD1
CDR3 DNA: TGTGCCAGCAGTTACGGGCAGGGGGCGCGGGGAAACACCATATATTTT
CDR3 protein: CASSYGQGARGNTIYF

clone size: -
V gene: TRBV2
J gene: TRBJ1-5
D gene: -
CDR3 DNA: TGTGCCAGCAGTGAACAGGGCTTGGGCAATCAGCCCCAGCATTTT
CDR3 protein: CASSEQGLGNQPQHF

clone size: -
V gene: TRBV2
J gene: TRBJ1-4
D gene: -
CDR3 DNA: TGTGCCAGTCAGGGTGGAGGAACTAATGAAAAACTGTTTTTT
CDR3 protein: CASQGGGTNEKLFF

clone size: -
V gene: TRBV28
J gene: TRBJ2-1
D gene: TRBD2
CDR3 DNA: TGTGCCAGCAGTTCCCCGGGACTAGCGGCTTACAATGAGCAGTTCTTC
CDR3 protein: CASSSPGLAAYNEQFF

clone size: -
V gene: TRBV12-3/TRBV12-4
J gene: TRBJ1-1
D gene: -
CDR3 DNA: TGTGCCAGCAGTACCGGCTTAGGGGGTGAAGCTTTCTTT
CDR3 protein: CASSTGLGGEAFF

clone size: -
V gene: TRBV9
J gene: TRBJ2-3
D gene: TRBD2
CDR3 DNA: TGTGCCAGCAGCTCGGGACTATCGACGCAGTATTTT
CDR3 protein: CASSSGLSTQYF

clone size: -
V gene: TRBV2
J gene: TRBJ1-3
D gene: -
CDR3 DNA: TGTGCCAGCAGTGAGGGGGTTGGAAACACCATATATTTT
CDR3 protein: CASSEGVGNTIYF

clone size: -
V gene: TRBV11-2
J gene: TRBJ2-7
D gene: TRBD2
CDR3 DNA: TGTGCCAGCAGCTTAGATGGGGCGGGAGGAGTCCACGAGCAGTACTTC
CDR3 protein: CASSLDGAGGVHEQYF

clone size: -
V gene: TRBV15
J gene: TRBJ1-6
D gene: -
CDR3 DNA: TGTGCCACCAGCAGCGAGAGGGGAAGCTATAATTCACCCCTCCACTTT
CDR3 protein: CATSSERGSYNSPLHF

clone size: -
V gene: TRBV3-1/TRBV3-2
J gene: TRBJ2-7
D gene: -
CDR3 DNA: TGTGCCAGCAGCCAAACCGGCAGCTCCTACGAGCAGTACTTC
CDR3 protein: CASSQTGSSYEQYF

clone size: -
V gene: TRBV20-1
J gene: TRBJ1-2
D gene: TRBD1
CDR3 DNA: TGCAGTGCTTTGACAGGGGCCGGCTACACCTTC
CDR3 protein: CSALTGAGYTF

clone size: -
V gene: TRBV14
J gene: TRBJ1-1
D gene: -
CDR3 DNA: TGTGCCAGCAGTCCACCCGCCGGACGGAGCCCCATGAACACTGAAGCTTTCTTT
CDR3 protein: CASSPPAGRSPMNTEAFF

clone size: -
V gene: TRBV7-3
J gene: TRBJ2-1
D gene: TRBD2
CDR3 DNA: TGTGCCAGCAGCTTAACACCCAATAGCGGGTCCAACAATGAGCAGTTCTTC
CDR3 protein: CASSLTPNSGSNNEQFF

clone size: -
V gene: TRBV7-8
J gene: TRBJ1-2
D gene: -
CDR3 DNA: TGTGCCAGCAGCGCGTCCGGGACCCTTGCCCGTGGCTACACCTTC
CDR3 protein: CASSASGTLARGYTF

clone size: -
V gene: TRBV3-1/TRBV3-2
J gene: TRBJ2-7
D gene: -
CDR3 DNA: TGTGCCAGCAGCCCCTTTTCGTCGAAGGGGGTTGCCTACGAGCAGTACTTC
CDR3 protein: CASSPFSSKGVAYEQYF

clone size: -
V gene: TRBV2
J gene: TRBJ2-7
D gene: TRBD1
CDR3 DNA: TGTGCCAGCAGTGTTTCTCCCGGGACAGGGATCGAGCAGTACTTC
CDR3 protein: CASSVSPGTGIEQYF

clone size: -
V gene: TRBV6-5
J gene: TRBJ2-4
D gene: -
CDR3 DNA: TGTGCCAGCCGGGACGTGGGTGTCCAAAACATTCAGTACTTC
CDR3 protein: CASRDVGVQNIQYF

clone size: -
V gene: TRBV27
J gene: TRBJ2-1
D gene: -
CDR3 DNA: TGTGCCAGCAGTTTATCGCAGGGGAACAATGAGCAGTTCTTC
CDR3 protein: CASSLSQGNNEQFF

clone size: -
V gene: TRBV18
J gene: TRBJ1-2
D gene: TRBD1
CDR3 DNA: TGTGCCAGCTCACCCCTACCGGGACAGGAAAACTATGGCTACACCTTC
CDR3 protein: CASSPLPGQENYGYTF

clone size: -
V gene: TRBV4-1
J gene: TRBJ2-7
D gene: TRBD2
CDR3 DNA: TGCGCCAGCAGCCAAGAAACGGCTAGCGGGTATTACGAGCAGTACTTC
CDR3 protein: CASSQETASGYYEQYF

clone size: -
V gene: TRBV27
J gene: TRBJ2-7
D gene: TRBD2
CDR3 DNA: TGTGCCAGCAGTTTATACCTCGGGGGGGAGGGCGAGCAGTACTTC
CDR3 protein: CASSLYLGGEGEQYF

clone size: -
V gene: TRBV2
J gene: TRBJ1-4
D gene: -
CDR3 DNA: TGTGCCAGCCGAGGTTGGGGGGAAACTAATGAAAAACTGTTTTTT
CDR3 protein: CASRGWGETNEKLFF

clone size: few
V gene: TRBV5-1
J gene: TRBJ1-4
D gene: -
CDR3 DNA: TGCGCCAGCAGCTTGCAGGGGTCGGATGAAAAACTGTTTTTT
CDR3 protein: CASSLQGSDEKLFF

clone size: -
V gene: TRBV7-3
J gene: TRBJ2-2
D gene: -
CDR3 DNA: TGTGCCAGCAGCCCCCCCACCGGGGAGCTGTTTTTT
CDR3 protein: CASSPPTGELFF

clone size: once
V gene: TRBV10-1
J gene: TRBJ1-5
D gene: -
CDR3 DNA: TGCGCCAGCAGTGCGAATAGCAATCAGCCCCAGCATTTT
CDR3 protein: CASSANSNQPQHF

clone size: -
V gene: TRBV4-1
J gene: TRBJ1-1
D gene: -
CDR3 DNA: TGCGCCAGCAGCCAAGATCGGGGGGGGGTTCTCACTGAAGCTTTCTTT
CDR3 protein: CASSQDRGGVLTEAFF

clone size: -
V gene: TRBV6-5
J gene: TRBJ2-1
D gene: TRBD2
CDR3 DNA: TGTGCCAGCAGGGAGCTAGCGGGAGTTTTGGATGAGCAGTTCTTC
CDR3 protein: CASRELAGVLDEQFF

clone size: -
V gene: TRBV10-2
J gene: TRBJ1-6
D gene: -
CDR3 DNA: TGCGCCAGCGGATCAGGGGAATCCAATTCACCCCTCCACTTT
CDR3 protein: CASGSGESNSPLHF

clone size: -
V gene: TRBV13
J gene: TRBJ2-1
D gene: -
CDR3 DNA: TGTGCCAGCAGCTTAGGACCAGGGCGCGAGCAGTTCTTC
CDR3 protein: CASSLGPGREQFF

clone size: once
V gene: TRBV3-1/TRBV3-2
J gene: TRBJ1-1
D gene: TRBD1
CDR3 DNA: TGTGCCAGCAGCCAAGGCGGGACAGGGACCCGGGGGGTGGCTTTCTTT
CDR3 protein: CASSQGGTGTRGVAFF

clone size: -
V gene: TRBV11-3
J gene: TRBJ2-1
D gene: -
CDR3 DNA: TGTGCCAGCAGCTTTAGCGGTGTCGCGGGGTCGGAGCAGTTCTTC
CDR3 protein: CASSFSGVAGSEQFF

clone size: -
V gene: TRBV6-5
J gene: TRBJ2-1
D gene: -
CDR3 DNA: TGTGCCAGCAGTTACTCGGGGCTCCAGGGTAATGAGCAGTTCTTC
CDR3 protein: CASSYSGLQGNEQFF

clone size: -
V gene: TRBV27
J gene: TRBJ2-7
D gene: -
CDR3 DNA: TGTGCCAGCAGTCCGAACTCCTACGAGCAGTACTTC
CDR3 protein: CASSPNSYEQYF

clone size: -
V gene: TRBV9
J gene: TRBJ1-1
D gene: TRBD1
CDR3 DNA: TGTGCCAGCAGCGTAGCCTCAGGGGGCCGTACTGAAGCTTTCTTT
CDR3 protein: CASSVASGGRTEAFF

clone size: -
V gene: TRBV5-1
J gene: TRBJ2-7
D gene: TRBD2
CDR3 DNA: TGCGCCAGCAGCTTGGTCGTTGAAGGGACTAGCGTTATATTC
CDR3 protein: CASSLVVEGTSVIF

clone size: -
V gene: TRBV2
J gene: TRBJ2-5
D gene: -
CDR3 DNA: TGTGCCAGCATGGTGCAGGGCTCTTCGGAGACCCAGTACTTC
CDR3 protein: CASMVQGSSETQYF

clone size: -
V gene: TRBV30
J gene: TRBJ1-5
D gene: -
CDR3 DNA: TGTGCCTGGACCACCGGTAGTGATAGCAATCAGCCCCAGCATTTT
CDR3 protein: CAWTTGSDSNQPQHF